The clone carrying this TCR beta chain turned up a few times. Its antigen remains unknown. The source of the sample is a study of T-cell memory formation after mild COVID-19. Study context: Most TCR clusters belonged to a single donor. Whole-study results and caveats: CD4/CD8 balance held among clones contracting day 15 to 85, and later expanders leaned CD4+.

The CDR3 extends over 13 amino acids. The V and J ends lost 3 bases and 5 bases respectively, with 10 bases between them. Via MiXCR, TCRdb re-called the 5' RACE reads, giving one row per CDR3 protein. The repertoire consists of about 360,000 distinct CDR3 sequences, with under 15% occurring once and the leading ten covering about 22%. The source is a man younger than 30 who had mild COVID-19 (a few samples of this study predate the infection). Cell type and time point are not known. This chain uses TRBV12-3 or TRBV12-4 with TRBJ1-1; D is ambiguous. The material sequenced was PBMCs or a T cell subset sorted from them (not recorded which). The CDR3 DNA reads TGTGCCAGCAGTTTCCCCGGGGAGACTGAAGCTTTCTTT. Its protein product is CASSFPGETEAFF.